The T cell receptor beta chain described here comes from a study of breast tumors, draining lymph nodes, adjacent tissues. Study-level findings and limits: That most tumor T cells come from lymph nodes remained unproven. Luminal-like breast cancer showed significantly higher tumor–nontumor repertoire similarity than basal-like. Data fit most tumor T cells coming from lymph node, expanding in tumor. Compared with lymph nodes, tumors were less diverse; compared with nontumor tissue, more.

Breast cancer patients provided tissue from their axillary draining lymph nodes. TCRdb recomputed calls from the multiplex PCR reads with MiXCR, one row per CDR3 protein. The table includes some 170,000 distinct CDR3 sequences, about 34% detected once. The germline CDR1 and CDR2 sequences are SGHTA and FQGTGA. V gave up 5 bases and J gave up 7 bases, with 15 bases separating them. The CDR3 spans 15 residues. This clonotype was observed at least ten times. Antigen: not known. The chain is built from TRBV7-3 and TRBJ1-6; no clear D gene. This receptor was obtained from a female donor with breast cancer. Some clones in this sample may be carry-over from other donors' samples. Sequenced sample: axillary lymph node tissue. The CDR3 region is CASSPSGSRNSPLHF. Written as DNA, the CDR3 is TGTGCCAGCAGCCCTTCGGGGAGTCGAAATTCACCCCTCCACTTT.